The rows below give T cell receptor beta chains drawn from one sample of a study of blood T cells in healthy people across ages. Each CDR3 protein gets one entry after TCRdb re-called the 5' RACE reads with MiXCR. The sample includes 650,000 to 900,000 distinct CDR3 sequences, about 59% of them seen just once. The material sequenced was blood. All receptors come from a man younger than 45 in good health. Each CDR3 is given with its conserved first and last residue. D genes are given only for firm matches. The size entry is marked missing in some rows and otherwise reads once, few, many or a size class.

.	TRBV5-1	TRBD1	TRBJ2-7	TGCGCCAGCAGCTTGGAAACAACAGGGGACGAGCAGTACTTC	CASSLETTGDEQYF
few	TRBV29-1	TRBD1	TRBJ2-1	TGCAGCGCGGGGACAGCCAATGAGCAGTTCTTC	CSAGTANEQFF
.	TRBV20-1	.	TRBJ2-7	TGCAGTGCTAGGGGGAGGACTACCTACGAGCAGTACTTC	CSARGRTTYEQYF
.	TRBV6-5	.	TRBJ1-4	TGTGCCAGCAGACCGGGACTTAATGAAAAACTGTTTTTT	CASRPGLNEKLFF
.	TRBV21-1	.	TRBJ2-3	TGTGCCAGCAGCAAAGCCCGGACTAGCGGGGGGGGCCGCTGCACAGATACGCAGTATTTT	CASSKARTSGGGRCTDTQYF
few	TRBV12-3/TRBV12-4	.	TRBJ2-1	TGTGCCAGCTGGGGATCTAGCGCCGTCGTCAATGAGCAGTTCTTC	CASWGSSAVVNEQFF
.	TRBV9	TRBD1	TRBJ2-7	TGTGCCAGCAGCCTCGGGACAGAATCCTACGAGCAGTACTTC	CASSLGTESYEQYF
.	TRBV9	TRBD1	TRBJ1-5	TGTGCCAGCGGACAGGGTTTAAACCAGCCCCAGCATTTT	CASGQGLNQPQHF
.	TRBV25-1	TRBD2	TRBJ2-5	TGTGCCAGCAGTGCAGGGGCTAGCGGGAGTTGGGAGACCCAGTACTTC	CASSAGASGSWETQYF
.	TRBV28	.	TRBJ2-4	TGTGCCAGCAGTTCTGTCCTGGTACCCAAAAACATTCAGTACTTC	CASSSVLVPKNIQYF
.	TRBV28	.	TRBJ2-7	TGTGCCAGCAGTTACCCGAGGGGCTCCTACGAGCAGTACTTC	CASSYPRGSYEQYF
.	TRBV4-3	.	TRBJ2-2	TGCGCCAGCAGCCAAGGATCCACTAACACCGGGGAGCTGTTTTTT	CASSQGSTNTGELFF
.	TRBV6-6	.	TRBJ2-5	TGTGCCAGCAGTTACTCAAACCGACCTCCGGAGACCCAGTACTTC	CASSYSNRPPETQYF
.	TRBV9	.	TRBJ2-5	TGTGCCAGCAGCCCCGGCGGTCACCAACAAGAGACCCAGTACTTC	CASSPGGHQQETQYF
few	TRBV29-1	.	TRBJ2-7	TGCAGCGTTGGTACAGGGCGGGGGCAGTACTTC	CSVGTGRGQYF
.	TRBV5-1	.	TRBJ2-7	TGCGCCAGCAGCTTGTTAGGGCAGGGCTACGAGCAGTACTTC	CASSLLGQGYEQYF
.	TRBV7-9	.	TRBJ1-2	TGTGCCAGCAGCTCTCCAGGGGTACCCGGCCATGGCTACACCTTC	CASSSPGVPGHGYTF
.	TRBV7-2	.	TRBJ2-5	TGTGTCAGCAGCTTGGACTACAACCAAGAGACCCAGTACTTC	CVSSLDYNQETQYF
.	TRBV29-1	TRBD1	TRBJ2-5	TGCAGCGGGCTTGGACAGGGCGGAGAGACCCAGTACTTC	CSGLGQGGETQYF
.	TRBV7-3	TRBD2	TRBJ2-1	TGTGCCAGCAGCTTAAGTTCTAGCGGGGGGGCTGAGCAGTTCTTC	CASSLSSSGGAEQFF
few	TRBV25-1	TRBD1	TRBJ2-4	TGTGCCAGCAGTCCCGGGACAGGGTACGGCATTCAGTACTTC	CASSPGTGYGIQYF
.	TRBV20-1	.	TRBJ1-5	TGCAGTGCTAGAGATCGAACAGTTAGCAATCAGCCCCAGCATTTT	CSARDRTVSNQPQHF
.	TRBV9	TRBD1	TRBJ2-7	TGTGCCAGCAGCGCGGGACAGCTGCAGACCTACGAGCGGTACTTC	CASSAGQLQTYERYF
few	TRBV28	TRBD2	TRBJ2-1	TGTGCCAGCAGTTTAGCAGCTAGCGGGGGGGATGAGCAGTTCTTC	CASSLAASGGDEQFF
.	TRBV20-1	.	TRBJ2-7	TGCAGTGCTAGAGACCAGGGCCACTACGAGCAGTACTTC	CSARDQGHYEQYF
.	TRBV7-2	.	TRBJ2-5	TGTGCCAGCAGCTTAGTAGGGGCAGGGAGAGAGACCCAGTACTTC	CASSLVGAGRETQYF
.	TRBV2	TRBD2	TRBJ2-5	TGTGCCAGCAGATCGGACTCGACCGGGGGGGAGACCCAGTACTTC	CASRSDSTGGETQYF
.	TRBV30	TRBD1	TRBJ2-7	TGTGCCTGGAGTGGGGGACAGGGGAAATACGAGCAGTACTTC	CAWSGGQGKYEQYF
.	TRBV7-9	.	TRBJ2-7	TGTGCCAGCAGCCCCGACAGGCAAAACTACGAGCAGTACTTC	CASSPDRQNYEQYF
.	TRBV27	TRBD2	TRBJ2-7	TGTGCCAGCAGACTAGCGGGGGCTTACGAGCAGTACTTC	CASRLAGAYEQYF
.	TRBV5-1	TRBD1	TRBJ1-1	TGCGCCAGCAGCGGATGGAACAGGGGTGAGGGTGAAGCTTTCTTT	CASSGWNRGEGEAFF